Presented here are 15 T cell receptor beta chains from one specimen sequenced in a study of radiotherapy plus CTLA-4 blockade in lung cancer. Data came from immunoSEQ multiplex PCR; TCRdb stores just in-frame clones and leaves some out. The top ten hold under 25% of the sample, which has under 50,000 clones, 60% to 80% seen once. This sample comprised peripheral blood, obtained from a patient treated with radiotherapy plus ipilimumab. These receptors were collected from a human donor with non-small cell lung cancer that progressed on radiotherapy plus ipilimumab.

The genes are TRBV9 and TRBJ2-4; 9 bases are a match to TRBD1. The J segment lost 8 bases and the V segment lost 3 bases, leaving 12 bases of the junction unmatched. Germline V gene data show CDR1 as SGDLS and CDR2 as YYNGEE. The CDR3 is made up of 16 amino acids. The CDR3 nucleotides read TGTGCCAGCAGCGCTTTCGGACAGGGGTCGGGAGACATTCAGTACTTC. Its protein product is CASSAFGQGSGDIQYF.

This clone was counted only a few times. The genes are TRBV2 and TRBJ1-2, with a tentative D call TRBD1 (5 bases). The V end was cut by 3 bases, the J end by 2 bases, with 7 bases between. Per germline, CDR1 SNHLY and CDR2 FYNNEI. The CDR3 spans 13 residues. The CDR3 nucleotides are TGTGCCAGCAGTGAGCAGGGAAACTATGGCTACACCTTC. It yields the protein CASSEQGNYGYTF. Variable domain in full (rest from reference TRBV2 and TRBJ1-2): EPEVTQTPSHQVTQMGQEVILRCVPISNHLYFYWYRQILGQKVEFLVSFYNNEISEKSEIFDDQFSVERPDGSNFTLKIRSTKLEDSAMYFCASSEQGNYGYTFGSGTRLTVV.

This clone was detected only once. The chain links TRBV6-5 to TRBJ1-1; 7 bases are a match to TRBD1. The V gene's germline CDR1 is MNHEY and CDR2 SVGAGI. With 6 bases clipped from V and 5 bases from J, the junction kept 3 bases outside the gene matches. The CDR3 is 12 residues long. Here the CDR3 reads CASSSQGTEAFF. The CDR3 DNA follows: TGTGCCAGCAGCTCACAGGGGACTGAAGCTTTCTTT.

The gene calls are TRBV6-5 and TRBJ1-2; 7 nucleotides agree with TRBD1. Germline CDR1 reads MNHEY; CDR2 reads SVGAGI. The CDR3 spans 14 residues. The trim removed 6 bases at V and 8 bases at J, leaving 12 bases unmatched. CDR3 nucleotides: TGTGCCAGCAGCCGACAGGGATTGTCTCGAGGCTACACCTTC. Translation: CASSRQGLSRGYTF.

V gene TRBV10-1 combines with J gene TRBJ2-3; D is uncertain. The V end lost 4 bases, the J end lost 5 bases, and 19 bases lay between the germline ends. This CDR3 comprises 16 residues. Looked up from germline, CDR1 is WNHNN and CDR2 is SYGVQD (reference sequence). The CDR3 spells CASSGSFLAAKDTQYF. CDR3 coding DNA: TGCGCCAGCAGTGGTTCTTTTTTGGCGGCTAAAGATACGCAGTATTTT.

This chain uses TRBV27 with TRBJ1-1; D ambiguous. The CDR3 covers 14 residues. Per germline, CDR1 MNHEY and CDR2 SMNVEV (reference sequence). V shed 5 bases and J shed 5 bases, with 15 bases lying between them. The CDR3 sequence: CASSLRFEGTEAFF. CDR3 nucleotide sequence: TGTGCCAGCAGTCTCCGGTTTGAGGGAACTGAAGCTTTCTTT.

This chain joins TRBV2 and TRBJ2-5; 8 nucleotides agree with TRBD2. The CDR3 sequence is 15 residues long. The J segment lost 5 bases and the V segment lost 8 bases, leaving 13 bases of the junction unmatched. Germline CDR1 and CDR2: SNHLY and FYNNEI. The CDR3 protein is CASSLRGGAYETQYF. In DNA form, the CDR3 reads TGTGCCAGCTCCCTCCGGGGGGGGGCGTACGAGACCCAGTACTTC.

This clone has just a few counts. The V gene is TRBV7-9, the J gene TRBJ1-4; D is possibly TRBD1 (5 bases). Germline V gene lookup returns CDR1 SEHNR and CDR2 FQNEAQ (reference sequence). Between the trimmed V and J ends, which lost 5 bases and 6 bases, there was a span of 28 bases. This CDR3 region has 19 residues. The CDR3, as DNA: TGTGCCAGCAGCGCTGCCGGGAGACAGCGGGAGAAACTGGATGAAAAACTGTTTTTT. Translating it yields CASSAAGRQREKLDEKLFF.

The chain joins TRBV4-3 to TRBJ2-7; 13 bases agree with TRBD2. CDR3 length: 15 amino acids. The germline CDR1 and CDR2 sequences are LGHNA and YSLEER. V shed 4 bases and J 3 bases; nucleotides not matched to a gene: 3. The CDR3 reads CASSPGTSGDYEQYF. In DNA, the CDR3 is TGCGCCAGCAGCCCTGGGACTAGCGGGGACTACGAGCAGTACTTC.

V usage is TRBV10-3 and J usage is TRBJ1-1; D might be TRBD1 (5 bases). Germline V CDR1 and CDR2: ENHRY, SYGVKD. Deletions cut 11 bases from V and 7 bases from J, with 23 bases between. The CDR3 extends over 14 amino acids. The CDR3 reads CASRRSREEGEAFF. CDR3 in DNA: TGTGCCTCCCGGAGGAGCAGGGAGGAGGGTGAAGCTTTCTTT.

V usage is TRBV27 and J usage is TRBJ2-3, with 7 bases aligning to TRBD2. CDR3 size: 15 residues. V lost 5 bases to trimming and J lost 2 bases; unmatched junction nucleotides: 7. The V gene's germline CDR1 is MNHEY and CDR2 SMNVEV (reference sequence). In DNA form, the CDR3 reads TGTGCCAGCAGTACCCTCGCGGGAGTCACAGATACGCAGTATTTT. This codes for CASSTLAGVTDTQYF.

This clone was seen a few times. The chain combines TRBV18 with TRBJ2-7; D may be TRBD2 (5 bases). The germline gives CDR1 KGHSH, CDR2 LQKENI. The V end was cut by 4 bases, the J end by 5 bases, with 12 bases between. CDR3 length: 13 amino acids. CDR3 nucleotides: TGTGCCAGCTCACGCCCACTAGTGAACGAGCAGTACTTC. Translated: CASSRPLVNEQYF.

The rearrangement uses TRBV5-1 and TRBJ2-1, with 10 bases matching TRBD1. The CDR3 is made up of 15 amino acids. Trimming cost V 3 bases and J 5 bases; bases outside gene matches: 5. Germline V gene data show CDR1 as SGHRS and CDR2 as YFSETQ. CDR3 loop: CASSSPGQGHNEQFF. Written as DNA, the CDR3 is TGCGCCAGCAGCTCACCGGGACAGGGGCACAATGAGCAGTTCTTC. The full variable domain, with the rest looked up from reference TRBV5-1 and TRBJ2-1, is KAGVTQTPRYLIKTRGQQVTLSCSPISGHRSVSWYQQTPGQGLQFLFEYFSETQRNKGNFPGRFSGRQFSNSRSEMNVSTLELGDSALYLCASSSPGQGHNEQFFGPGTRLTVL.

V is TRBV5-5 and J is TRBJ2-1; D is undetermined. The length of the CDR3 is 15 residues. CDR1 is SGHKS and CDR2 is YYEKEE in the germline V gene (reference sequence). V was pared by 0 bases and J by 0 bases, with 7 bases between. CDR3 loop: CASSLAPGSYNEQFF. The CDR3 coding sequence is TGTGCCAGCAGCTTGGCCCCCGGCTCCTACAATGAGCAGTTCTTC.

V gene TRBV18 combines with J gene TRBJ2-7; D remains ambiguous. Germline lookup yields CDR1 KGHSH and CDR2 LQKENI. V was cut by 5 bases and J by 3 bases, with 11 bases left in between. The CDR3 is made up of 13 amino acids. This chain's CDR3 is CASSSGHGYEQYF. CDR3 coding DNA: TGTGCCAGCTCATCGGGTCACGGCTACGAGCAGTACTTC. Combining the CDR3 with reference TRBV18 and TRBJ2-7 gives the whole variable domain NAGVMQNPRHLVRRRGQEARLRCSPMKGHSHVYWYRQLPEEGLKFMVYLQKENIIDESGMPKERFSAEFPKEGPSILRIQQVVRGDSAAYFCASSSGHGYEQYFGPGTRLTVT.